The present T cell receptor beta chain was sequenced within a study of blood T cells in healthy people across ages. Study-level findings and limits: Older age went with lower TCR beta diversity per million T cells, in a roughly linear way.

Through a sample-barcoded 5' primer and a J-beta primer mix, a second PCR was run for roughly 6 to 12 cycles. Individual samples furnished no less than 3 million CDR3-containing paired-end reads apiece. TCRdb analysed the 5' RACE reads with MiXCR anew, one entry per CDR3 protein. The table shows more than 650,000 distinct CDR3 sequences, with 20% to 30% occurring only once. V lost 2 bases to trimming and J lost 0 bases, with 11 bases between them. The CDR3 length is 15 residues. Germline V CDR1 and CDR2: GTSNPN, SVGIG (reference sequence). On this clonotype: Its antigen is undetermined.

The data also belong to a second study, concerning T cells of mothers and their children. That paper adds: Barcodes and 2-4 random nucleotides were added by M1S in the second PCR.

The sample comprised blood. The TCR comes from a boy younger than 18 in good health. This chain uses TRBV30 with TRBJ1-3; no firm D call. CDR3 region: CAWSMKASSGNTIYF. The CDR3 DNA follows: TGTGCCTGGAGTATGAAAGCTAGCTCTGGAAACACCATATATTTT.